This passage covers 21 T cell receptor beta chains from one sample sequenced in a study of CD8 T cells in ankylosing spondylitis. TCRdb used MiXCR to reprocess the 5' RACE reads, holding one entry per CDR3 protein. The table has fewer than 250,000 distinct CDR3 sequences, 32% seen once; the top ten hold approximately 4%. The material sequenced was blood, either unsorted or a sorted T cell fraction (not recorded which). All receptors come from a male donor with ankylosing spondylitis or in good health (not recorded which).

The V call is TRBV4-1, the J call TRBJ1-2; D is undetermined. Germline V gene sequence: CDR1 MGHRA, CDR2 YSYEKL. The CDR3 sequence is 17 residues long. V lost 0 bases to trimming and J lost 5 bases, with 19 bases between them. CDR3 nucleotides: TGCGCCAGCAGCCAAGAGATCCGCCAGACCAAGGAATATGGCTACACCTTC. Translation: CASSQEIRQTKEYGYTF.

V usage is TRBV12-3 or TRBV12-4 and J usage is TRBJ2-7, with TRBD1 matching 7 bases. The CDR3 has 15 amino acids. Trimming took 4 bases from V and 3 from J; bases not matched to a gene: 9. CDR3 sequence: CASSSRDSPSYEQYF. CDR3 DNA: TGTGCCAGCAGTTCCCGGGACAGCCCCAGCTACGAGCAGTACTTC.

This clonotype was seen only a few times. V gene TRBV4-2 combines with J gene TRBJ2-7, with no clear D. V lost 2 bases to trimming and J lost 3 bases, with 11 bases between them. The CDR3 has 14 amino acids. Germline CDR1 reads LGHNA; CDR2 reads YNFKEQ. For the CDR3, the DNA is TGTGCCAGCAGCCAAACCGGCCTCAGCTACGAGCAGTACTTC. Its protein is CASSQTGLSYEQYF.

This sequence joins TRBV6-1 and TRBJ2-1, with D perhaps assigned TRBD1 or TRBD2 (5 bases each). The CDR3 runs 15 residues. CDR1 is MNHNS, CDR2 SASEGT, per germline. V lost 6 bases to trimming and J lost 4 bases, with 16 bases between them. CDR3 sequence: CASREYRDHYNEQFF. Written as DNA, the CDR3 is TGTGCCAGCAGGGAATATCGGGACCATTACAATGAGCAGTTCTTC.

The rearrangement joins TRBV24-1 to TRBJ2-3; TRBD1 agrees at 8 bases. This CDR3 spans 15 amino acids. V lost 9 bases, J lost 6 bases, and 13 bases stayed unmatched. Germline V lookup: CDR1 KGHDR, CDR2 SFDVKD. The CDR3 protein is CATSDFDRGYDTQYF. The DNA of the CDR3 is TGTGCCACCTCAGACTTTGACAGGGGATACGATACGCAGTATTTT.

The V gene is TRBV6-5, the J gene TRBJ1-6, with D unclear. This CDR3 region has 15 residues. The germline V gene encodes CDR1 MNHEY and CDR2 SVGAGI. Trimming removed 0 bases at V and 6 bases at J, with 9 bases between. The CDR3 region is CASSYSLQSNSPLHF. In nucleotides, the CDR3 is TGTGCCAGCAGTTACTCGCTCCAAAGTAATTCACCCCTCCACTTT.

This clonotype was counted a few times. The chain recombines TRBV20-1 with TRBJ2-7; TRBD1 matches at 10 bases. Germline CDR1 and CDR2: DFQATT and SNEGSKA (reference sequence). The V and J ends lost 6 bases and 4 bases, in that order; junction bases with no gene match: 12. The length of the CDR3 is 15 residues. The CDR3 spells CSATDGDRGDYEQYF. The CDR3 nucleotides read TGCAGTGCCACCGACGGGGACAGGGGTGATTACGAGCAGTACTTC.

This chain uses TRBV12-3 or TRBV12-4 with TRBJ2-3, with D possibly being TRBD1 (6 bases). With 5 bases removed from V and 4 bases from J, the gap between germline ends came to 13 bases. There are 14 residues in the CDR3. Here the CDR3 DNA reads TGTGCCAGCAGTACCCTTGGGGGCGCAGATACGCAGTATTTT. This sequence encodes CASSTLGGADTQYF.

This clonotype was counted once. CDR3 DNA sequence: TGTGCCAGCAGCTTAATGGGGTGGGGCGGGGGAACCCAAGAGACCCAGTACTTC. Translated, it gives CASSLMGWGGGTQETQYF. This chain links TRBV7-3 with TRBJ2-5, with 7 positions matching TRBD2. The germline V gene encodes CDR1 SGHTA and CDR2 FQGTGA. This CDR3 contains 18 residues. V lost 1 base, J lost 1 base, and 12 bases stayed unmatched.

The genes are TRBV6-1 and TRBJ2-2; D is undetermined. The CDR3 is made up of 14 amino acids. CDR1 and CDR2 (germline): MNHNS, SASEGT. Trimming took 2 bases from V and 5 from J, leaving 9 bases between them. CDR3 bases: TGTGCCAGCAGTGAACTTGTGGATACCGGGGAGCTGTTTTTT. As protein: CASSELVDTGELFF.

This clonotype was observed a handful of times. This chain joins TRBV20-1 and TRBJ1-5; 10 nucleotides match TRBD1. J was trimmed by 0 bases and V by 6 bases; bases with no gene match: 11. From germline, CDR1 is DFQATT and CDR2 SNEGSKA (reference sequence). This CDR3 region has 17 residues. The DNA for the CDR3 is TGCAGTGCCCCTCCCGGGACAGGGGCCGATAGCAATCAGCCCCAGCATTTT. The encoded protein is CSAPPGTGADSNQPQHF.

This clonotype came up many times. The rearrangement links TRBV20-1 to TRBJ2-7, with no clear D. Germline-derived CDR1 and CDR2 are DFQATT and SNEGSKA (reference sequence). V lost 0 bases to trimming and J lost 3 bases, with 3 bases between them. This CDR3 has 11 residues. This chain's CDR3 is CSARENYEQYF. CDR3 DNA sequence: TGCAGTGCTAGAGAAAACTACGAGCAGTACTTC.

J is TRBJ2-1 and V is TRBV25-1; TRBD2 matches at 11 bases. V gave up 3 bases and J gave up 8 bases; unmatched junction bases: 12. This CDR3 has 17 residues. Germline V gives CDR1 MGHDK, CDR2 SYGVNS. The CDR3 sequence is CASSEGVAGGPYDEQFF. CDR3 nucleotide sequence: TGTGCCAGCAGTGAGGGGGTAGCGGGGGGGCCCTATGATGAGCAGTTCTTC.

The chain joins TRBV7-2 to TRBJ2-1; 7 bases match TRBD2. This CDR3 is 16 amino acids long. Germline loops: CDR1 SGHTA, CDR2 FQGNSA. J was trimmed by 7 bases and V by 3 bases; bases with no gene match: 12. CDR3 amino acids: CASSFGGGGLINEQFF. The CDR3 DNA sequence: TGTGCCAGCAGCTTTGGTGGGGGGGGATTAATTAATGAGCAGTTCTTC.

This clonotype was detected ten times or more. J is TRBJ2-3 and V is TRBV7-2; the D gene is possibly TRBD1 (7 bases). CDR1 and CDR2 from the germline V gene are SGHTA and FQGNSA. The V end was cut by 2 bases, the J end by 9 bases, with 18 bases between. The CDR3 is 15 residues long. The CDR3 DNA sequence: TGTGCCAGCAGCTTACAGGGGGGCCGGGGTGCAACGCAGTATTTT. Amino acid sequence: CASSLQGGRGATQYF.

The chain combines TRBV5-1 with TRBJ2-1; TRBD1 matches at 7 bases. In germline, CDR1 is SGHRS, CDR2 YFSETQ. The trim removed 5 bases at V and 9 bases at J, leaving 8 bases unmatched. CDR3 length: 13 residues. CDR3 nucleotide sequence: TGCGCCAGCAGGCGACAGGGCTTTGGTGAGCAGTTCTTC. This sequence encodes CASRRQGFGEQFF.

The chain links TRBV20-1 to TRBJ2-1, with a possible D match to TRBD2 (6 bases). The CDR3 runs to 14 residues. Trimming took 6 bases from V and 1 from J, leaving 13 bases between them. Per the germline V gene, CDR1 is DFQATT and CDR2 is SNEGSKA (reference sequence). DNA of the CDR3: TGCAGTGCGATGACTAGTAGTTCCTACAATGAGCAGTTCTTC. Protein sequence: CSAMTSSSYNEQFF.

This clonotype was seen more than once but under ten times. The germline gene is not matched at one end of the junction; a read error may be the cause. This sequence joins TRBV3-1 and TRBJ1-1; D not certain. Germline V lookup: CDR1 LGHDT, CDR2 YNNKEL (reference sequence). The CDR3 has 15 amino acids. CDR3 sequence: CASSQEAASNAEAFF. The CDR3 nucleotides are TGTGCCAGCAGCCAAGAAGCCGCCTCGAACGCTGAAGCTTTCTTT.

This rearrangement joins TRBV5-8 to TRBJ2-3; 8 positions agree with TRBD1. CDR3 length: 14 amino acids. CDR1 and CDR2 from the germline V gene are SGHTS and YDEGEE. The ends lost 4 bases at V and 4 bases at J; junction bases unmatched: 5. The CDR3 bases are TGTGCCAGCAGCCCGAGACAGGGGCCAGATACGCAGTATTTT. It yields the protein CASSPRQGPDTQYF.

This clonotype was counted ten times or more. The V and J genes are TRBV20-1 and TRBJ2-5; D not resolved. CDR1 is DFQATT and CDR2 is SNEGSKA in the germline V gene (reference sequence). The CDR3 runs to 14 residues. Trimming took off 1 base at V and 3 bases at J, with 12 bases between the two ends. DNA of the CDR3: TGCAGTGCTAGAGTCAACCTCCCCGAAGAGACCCAGTACTTC. Translated: CSARVNLPEETQYF.

This chain links TRBV20-1 with TRBJ1-1, with unresolved D. The CDR3 spans 11 residues. Trimming shortened V by 5 bases and J by 1 base, and 5 bases separated the two germline ends. Germline CDR1 and CDR2: DFQATT and SNEGSKA (reference sequence). As DNA, the CDR3 is TGCAGTGCTTGGAGGAACACTGAAGCTTTCTTT. Translated: CSAWRNTEAFF.